This T cell receptor (beta chain) was documented in a study of shared clonotypes between healthy human individuals. Background on the study: The study used three CD4 naive, three CD4 memory, two CD8 naive and one CD8 memory plate per donor.

Naive CD8 cells were CD45RO-negative, positively selected for CCR7, excluding terminally differentiated effector memory CD45RA+ cells. With 6 bases clipped from V and 2 bases from J, the junction kept 23 bases outside the gene matches. There are 21 residues in the CDR3. Germline CDR1 and CDR2: MRHNA and SNTAGT. This table comes from immunoSEQ multiplex PCR, and its TCRdb copy is limited to in-frame clones, with some not included. Among over 750,000 clones, approximately 96% were seen once, and the ten largest hold about 0.25%. The receptor was derived from a man aged 25 to 40 in good health. This chain joins TRBV6-4 and TRBJ2-3; the match to TRBD1 covers 10 bases. The sequenced sample consisted of naive CD8+ T cells sorted from blood. The CDR3 sequence: CASSDRGRVSGIWAYTDTQYF. The CDR3 coding sequence is TGTGCCAGCAGCGACAGGGGGCGGGTTAGCGGGATTTGGGCTTACACAGATACGCAGTATTTT.